The clone carrying this T cell receptor (beta chain) was seen a handful of times. This sample was included in a study of blood T cells in healthy people across ages. With a J-beta primer mix and a sample-barcoded 5' primer, a second PCR ran about 6 to 11 cycles. From the 5' RACE reads, TCRdb called clonotypes with MiXCR, one entry per CDR3 protein. The table records fewer than 750,000 distinct CDR3 sequences, around 48% of them present only once. Germline V lookup: CDR1 SGHVS, CDR2 FQNEAQ. With 5 bases clipped from V and 2 bases from J, the junction kept 10 bases outside the gene matches. CDR3 length equals 16 residues.

Sequencing was done on a sample of blood. The clonotype originates from a man older than 75 in good health. The gene calls are TRBV7-8 and TRBJ2-3, with 7 bases fitting TRBD2. This CDR3 is CASSGASGTNTDTQYF. The DNA for the CDR3 is TGTGCCAGCAGCGGCGCAAGCGGGACGAACACAGATACGCAGTATTTT. Based on the CDR3 plus reference TRBV7-8 and TRBJ2-3, the full variable domain is GAGVSQSPRYKVAKRGQDVALRCDPISGHVSLFWYQQALGQGPEFLTYFQNEAQLDKSGLPSDRFFAERPEGSVSTLKIQRTQQEDSAVYLCASSGASGTNTDTQYFGPGTRLTVL.